This T cell receptor (beta chain) is drawn from a study of PD-1 blockade in classical Hodgkin lymphoma. Profiled with immunoSEQ multiplex PCR; TCRdb holds only in-frame clones, not every one. The sample consists of about 110,000 clones, roughly nine tenths of them appearing once. Trimming cost V 3 bases and J 8 bases, with 16 bases left between them. The germline V gene has CDR1 SGHAT and CDR2 FQNNGV. This CDR3 is built from 15 residues. Following autologous stem cell transplantation, relapse occurred in every patient, and exposure to brentuximab vedotin varied. The source material was peripheral blood mononuclear cells (PBMCs), sampled before the second cycle of nivolumab. This TCR derives from a human donor with classical Hodgkin lymphoma. The V and J genes are TRBV11-2 and TRBJ1-4; a weak D match, TRBD1 (6 bases). The CDR3 nucleotides are TGTGCCAGCAGCTTGCAACAGGGAGTGAAAGAAAAACTGTTTTTT. It specifies CASSLQQGVKEKLFF.